Listed here are 32 T cell receptor beta chains from one sample, sequenced in a study of shared T cell receptors in the human thymus. The repertoire was sequenced with immunoSEQ multiplex PCR; TCRdb's copy has only in-frame clones and lacks some. The data hold around 340,000 clones, with 85% to 95% observed a single time. The sample taken for sequencing was thymocytes. The origin of the receptors is a human donor.

This chain joins TRBV28 and TRBJ1-1; a weak D match, TRBD1 (5 bases). The V end lost 3 bases, the J end lost 1 base, and 15 bases lay between the germline ends. Germline V gene lookup returns CDR1 MDHEN and CDR2 SYDVKM. This CDR3 comprises 16 residues. CDR3 loop: CASSFPILRGNTEAFF. CDR3 bases: TGTGCCAGCAGTTTCCCGATCCTTAGGGGGAACACTGAAGCTTTCTTT. The variable domain in full, with the rest retrieved from reference TRBV28 and TRBJ1-1, is DVKVTQSSRYLVKRTGEKVFLECVQDMDHENMFWYRQDPGLGLRLIYFSYDVKMKEKGDIPEGYSVSREKKERFSLILESASTNQTSMYLCASSFPILRGNTEAFFGQGTRLTVV.

The V gene is TRBV18, the J gene TRBJ2-3; 8 nucleotides line up with TRBD2. The V segment lost 3 bases and the J segment 0 bases; nucleotides outside the gene matches: 14. CDR3 length: 19 residues. Germline CDR1 is KGHSH and CDR2 is LQKENI. CDR3 loop: CASSPRAWASGFSTDTQYF. For the CDR3, the DNA is TGTGCCAGCTCACCGCGCGCTTGGGCTAGCGGGTTCAGCACAGATACGCAGTATTTT.

This chain connects TRBV28 to TRBJ2-1; 11 bases match TRBD2. V dropped 7 bases and J dropped 6; count of bases not matched to a gene: 8. Germline V gene lookup returns CDR1 MDHEN and CDR2 SYDVKM. The CDR3 is made up of 15 amino acids. For the CDR3, the DNA is TGTGCCAGCAAGTCCCTAGCGGGAGGCCTCAATGAGCAGTTCTTC. Translating gives CASKSLAGGLNEQFF.

The chain is built from TRBV5-1 and TRBJ2-7, with D unclear. V was clipped by 6 bases and J by 2 bases, with 15 bases between them. CDR1 and CDR2 (germline): SGHRS, YFSETQ. This CDR3 comprises 14 residues. The CDR3 nucleotides read TGCGCCAGCACCGTGGGGAAAGGTGCCTACGAGCAGTACTTC. It is translated as CASTVGKGAYEQYF.

This clone was recorded only once. This chain connects TRBV27 to TRBJ2-1; weak D call: TRBD2 (6 bases). CDR3 length: 16 amino acids. Germline-derived CDR1 and CDR2 are MNHEY and SMNVEV (reference sequence). The germline V and J ends were trimmed by 5 bases and 6 bases, with 20 bases remaining between them. CDR3 protein: CASSPLSSALPNEQFF. The DNA for the CDR3 is TGTGCCAGCAGTCCCTTGTCTAGCGCGCTACCCAATGAGCAGTTCTTC.

This clone was counted a single time. The chain is built from TRBV7-2 and TRBJ2-1, with 13 bases fitting TRBD2. V gave up 5 bases and J gave up 5 bases; unmatched junction bases: 12. Germline CDR1 SGHTA, CDR2 FQGNSA. CDR3 length equals 18 residues. The CDR3 region is CASSLPWTSGSKDNEQFF. The CDR3 region has the DNA TGTGCCAGCAGCCTACCTTGGACTAGCGGGAGTAAGGACAATGAGCAGTTCTTC.

The chain is built from TRBV4-2 and TRBJ2-7; 7 bases map to TRBD1. Germline V gives CDR1 LGHNA, CDR2 YNFKEQ. This CDR3 comprises 15 residues. Losses at the gene ends were 3 bases for V and 2 bases for J; bases not matched to a gene: 7. In DNA form, the CDR3 reads TGTGCCAGCAGCCATAACAGGGGTGCCACCTACGAGCAGTACTTC. The encoded protein is CASSHNRGATYEQYF.

The V call is TRBV21-1, the J call TRBJ1-2; TRBD1 was called by the table and not checked on the DNA. TRBV21-1 is recorded as a pseudogene. There are 15 residues in the CDR3. The DNA of the CDR3 is TGTGCCAGCAGCAAAAGGCGTCAGGAAAGTTATGGCTACACCTTC. Its translation: CASSKRRQESYGYTF.

The chain joins TRBV2 to TRBJ1-3, with D possibly matching TRBD1 (6 bases). This CDR3 is 15 amino acids long. Germline V lookup: CDR1 SNHLY, CDR2 FYNNEI. Trimming removed 8 bases from V and 4 bases from J, with 18 bases in between. The CDR3 nucleotides read TGTGCCAGCCGGTGGGACACGGTTTCGGGAAACACCATATATTTT. It codes for CASRWDTVSGNTIYF.

The rearrangement links TRBV7-9 to TRBJ2-7; possible D gene TRBD1, 6 bases. V was pared by 4 bases and J by 5 bases, with 18 bases between. CDR3 size: 15 residues. Germline V gene lookup returns CDR1 SEHNR and CDR2 FQNEAQ (reference sequence). The CDR3 is CASSSIPQGFHEQYF. The CDR3 DNA follows: TGTGCCAGCAGCTCAATTCCACAGGGATTCCACGAGCAGTACTTC.

The V and J genes are TRBV7-9 and TRBJ2-7, with TRBD1 identical over 8 bases. V trimming: 0 bases; J trimming: 3 bases; junction bases outside the gene matches: 7. The CDR3 totals 16 residues. Germline CDR1 reads SEHNR; CDR2 reads FQNEAQ (reference sequence). The CDR3 DNA reads as TGTGCCAGCAGCTTAGCCACAGGGGGTACTGGCTACGAGCAGTACTTC. Protein: CASSLATGGTGYEQYF.

The chain recombines TRBV27 with TRBJ2-7, with 10 bases identical to TRBD2. V trimming: 8 bases; J trimming: 1 base; junction bases outside the gene matches: 17. Germline values: CDR1 MNHEY, CDR2 SMNVEV (reference sequence). CDR3 length equals 18 residues. The CDR3 sequence: CASGTSGVVQKVSYEQYF. DNA of the CDR3: TGTGCCAGCGGAACTAGCGGGGTCGTCCAAAAGGTGTCCTACGAGCAGTACTTC.

The rearrangement joins TRBV15 to TRBJ2-7; a possible D gene is TRBD2 (6 bases). Germline assignment: CDR1 LNHNV and CDR2 YYDKDF (reference sequence). V dropped 3 bases and J dropped 3 bases, with 15 bases sitting between them. The CDR3 consists of 15 residues. CDR3 residues: CATSRGSGLVYEQYF. CDR3 coding DNA: TGTGCCACCAGCAGGGGCTCGGGACTGGTCTACGAGCAGTACTTC.

V usage is TRBV4-2 and J usage is TRBJ1-1; weak D call: TRBD1 (6 bases). Deletions cut 3 bases from V and 1 base from J, with 24 bases between. The germline V gene encodes CDR1 LGHNA and CDR2 YNFKEQ. The length of the CDR3 is 19 residues. The CDR3 DNA sequence: TGTGCCAGCAGCCACCAACTCCGTGGCCAGGGGTCTCCGAACACTGAAGCTTTCTTT. It codes for CASSHQLRGQGSPNTEAFF.

This chain joins TRBV29-1 and TRBJ2-5; the match to TRBD2 covers 7 bases. Looked up from germline, CDR1 is SQVTM and CDR2 is ANQGSEA. The V segment lost 4 bases and the J segment 1 base; nucleotides outside the gene matches: 0. CDR3 size: 12 residues. The chain's CDR3 is CSVASGQETQYF. CDR3 DNA sequence: TGCAGCGTTGCTAGCGGCCAAGAGACCCAGTACTTC.

In this sample, this clone turned up a few times. The chain joins TRBV11-2 to TRBJ2-5; 10 bases are shared with TRBD2. The V gene end was trimmed by 5 bases and the J gene end by 5 bases; junction bases not matched to a gene: 8. The CDR3 loop spans 15 amino acids. CDR1 and CDR2 from the germline V gene are SGHAT and FQNNGV. This CDR3 reads CASSQRVAGGETQYF. CDR3 in DNA: TGTGCCAGCAGCCAGAGGGTAGCGGGAGGTGAGACCCAGTACTTC.

The gene calls are TRBV16 and TRBJ1-1; 9 bases agree with TRBD1. J lost 5 bases, V lost 4 bases, and 26 bases had no gene match. The germline V gene encodes CDR1 KGHSY and CDR2 FQNENV. The CDR3 covers 21 residues. The CDR3 loop reads CASSPHRGGQGLGEAMTEAFF. CDR3 in DNA: TGTGCCAGCAGCCCACACCGGGGCGGACAGGGGTTGGGGGAAGCGATGACTGAAGCTTTCTTT. Full variable domain (rest looked up from reference TRBV16 and TRBJ1-1): GEEVAQTPKHLVRGEGQKAKLYCAPIKGHSYVFWYQQVLKNEFKFLISFQNENVFDETGMPKERFSAKCLPNSPCSLEIQATKLEDSAVYFCASSPHRGGQGLGEAMTEAFFGQGTRLTVV.

The rearrangement uses TRBV29-1 and TRBJ2-5, with 8 bases identical to TRBD1. Unmatched junction bases numbered 8, after V lost 4 bases and J lost 4 bases. This CDR3 is 14 amino acids long. Germline V lookup: CDR1 SQVTM, CDR2 ANQGSEA. The CDR3 bases are TGCAGCGTTGGGACAGGGTGCTGTGGAGAGACCCAGTACTTC. Protein product: CSVGTGCCGETQYF.

The chain has TRBV27 and TRBJ1-5; D remains ambiguous. The V end was cut by 3 bases, the J end by 1 base, with 16 bases between. Germline V gives CDR1 MNHEY, CDR2 SMNVEV (reference sequence). This CDR3 is built from 17 residues. Here the CDR3 reads CASSFGIDPWSNQPQHF. CDR3 nucleotide sequence: TGTGCCAGCAGTTTCGGTATAGACCCCTGGAGCAATCAGCCCCAGCATTTT.

The rearrangement uses TRBV4-1 and TRBJ2-1; 7 bases match TRBD2. The CDR3 loop spans 15 amino acids. The V gene end was trimmed by 3 bases and the J gene end by 5 bases; junction bases not matched to a gene: 7. Per the germline V gene, CDR1 is MGHRA and CDR2 is YSYEKL. The DNA for the CDR3 is TGCGCCAGCAGCCATCTCGCGGGAGCGCACAATGAGCAGTTCTTC. This translates into CASSHLAGAHNEQFF.

The CDR3 here is CSEGRGSTDTQYF. For the CDR3, the DNA is TGCAGCGAGGGGAGGGGTAGCACAGATACGCAGTATTTT. V is TRBV29-1 and J is TRBJ2-3, with 7 nucleotides matching TRBD2. The CDR3 contains 13 residues. CDR1 and CDR2 from the germline V gene are SQVTM and ANQGSEA. Trimming cost V 7 bases and J 0 bases; bases outside gene matches: 4.

The rearrangement uses TRBV27 and TRBJ2-3; 10 bases are a match to TRBD2. With V trimmed by 3 bases and J by 2 bases, 5 bases remained unmatched. The CDR3 has 16 amino acids. CDR1 and CDR2 (germline): MNHEY, SMNVEV (reference sequence). The CDR3 DNA sequence: TGTGCCAGCAGTTTTCTAGCGGGAGTGCCCACAGATACGCAGTATTTT. Its protein product is CASSFLAGVPTDTQYF.

CDR3 sequence reads: CAISGGARGFVGLAEKNIQYF. The CDR3 DNA sequence: TGTGCCATCAGTGGAGGGGCCAGGGGGTTTGTGGGACTAGCGGAGAAAAACATTCAGTACTTC. V gene TRBV10-3 combines with J gene TRBJ2-4; 11 bases are shared with TRBD2. J lost 4 bases, V lost 4 bases, and 21 bases had no gene match. CDR1 is ENHRY and CDR2 is SYGVKD in the germline V gene. The length of the CDR3 is 21 residues.

The chain recombines TRBV7-2 with TRBJ2-5; D is uncertain. Trimming left V 3 bases short and J 5 bases short, with 10 bases between. CDR1 and CDR2 from the germline V gene are SGHTA and FQGNSA. The CDR3 runs 13 residues. The CDR3 sequence: CASSFSVWETQYF. In DNA form, the CDR3 reads TGTGCCAGCAGCTTCTCAGTGTGGGAGACCCAGTACTTC.

Only a few counts were recorded for this clone. This chain joins TRBV19 and TRBJ1-5, with D maybe TRBD1 (6 bases). CDR1 LNHDA and CDR2 SQIVND come from the germline V gene (reference sequence). There are 14 residues in the CDR3. V was shortened by 10 bases and J by 6 bases, with 19 bases between the two germline ends. The CDR3 sequence: CAISPGGITQPQHF. The CDR3 coding sequence is TGTGCCATATCCCCCGGGGGCATAACTCAGCCCCAGCATTTT.

The J gene is TRBJ2-3, the V gene TRBV4-1, with 7 bases fitting TRBD2. Trimming cost V 4 bases and J 4 bases; bases outside gene matches: 17. Looked up from germline, CDR1 is MGHRA and CDR2 is YSYEKL. CDR3 size: 18 residues. For the CDR3, the DNA is TGCGCCAGCAGCCGATACTATCAAGCGGGAATGGACCCAGATACGCAGTATTTT. Encoded protein: CASSRYYQAGMDPDTQYF.

This clone was found once. V and J are TRBV5-4 and TRBJ1-4; tentatively, D is TRBD1 (5 bases). Between the trimmed V and J ends, which lost 4 bases and 4 bases, there was a span of 17 bases. Per the germline V gene, CDR1 is SGHNT and CDR2 is YYREEE (reference sequence). The CDR3 has 16 residues. CDR3: CASSQKPGTDNEKLFF. The CDR3 coding sequence is TGTGCCAGCAGCCAAAAACCTGGGACGGATAATGAAAAACTGTTTTTT.

J is TRBJ2-3 and V is TRBV9; perhaps TRBD2 as D (6 bases). This CDR3 region has 16 residues. The germline V gene encodes CDR1 SGDLS and CDR2 YYNGEE. V was shortened by 0 bases and J by 2 bases, with 13 bases between the two germline ends. In nucleotides, the CDR3 is TGTGCCAGCAGCGTAGACGGAGGGGAATACACAGATACGCAGTATTTT. As protein: CASSVDGGEYTDTQYF.

This chain links TRBV5-6 with TRBJ1-1, with no clear D. Germline V CDR1 and CDR2: SGHDT, YYEEEE. The V end lost 4 bases, the J end lost 1 base, and 14 bases lay between the germline ends. The CDR3 spans 15 residues. The CDR3 region has the DNA TGTGCCAGCAGCCCACCCGGACGGTGGAACACTGAAGCTTTCTTT. It specifies CASSPPGRWNTEAFF.

This clone was seen only once. The J gene is TRBJ1-5, the V gene TRBV27; 8 bases map to TRBD1. This CDR3 region has 17 residues. CDR1 MNHEY and CDR2 SMNVEV come from the germline V gene (reference sequence). The J segment lost 0 bases and the V segment lost 5 bases, leaving 9 bases of the junction unmatched. CDR3 protein: CASSLHRGQVSNQPQHF. The DNA for the CDR3 is TGTGCCAGCAGTCTACATCGGGGACAGGTTAGCAATCAGCCCCAGCATTTT.

The chain employs TRBV7-2 and TRBJ2-2, with TRBD1 identical over 8 bases. Germline CDR1 is SGHTA and CDR2 is FQGNSA. This CDR3 spans 14 amino acids. V was clipped by 4 bases and J by 5 bases; unmatched bases: 3. The CDR3: CASSYRTGTGELFF. The DNA of the CDR3 is TGTGCCAGCAGCTACCGGACAGGGACCGGGGAGCTGTTTTTT.

The V gene is TRBV19, the J gene TRBJ1-4; D is perhaps TRBD1 (6 bases). CDR3 length: 17 residues. In germline, CDR1 is LNHDA, CDR2 SQIVND (reference sequence). Trimming took off 5 bases at V and 0 bases at J, with 16 bases between the two ends. DNA for the CDR3: TGTGCCAGTAGTCTCCCCGGGACAAGAGCAACTAATGAAAAACTGTTTTTT. Its protein is CASSLPGTRATNEKLFF.